A single sample is the source of the 24 T cell receptor beta chains below, sequenced in a study of shared clonotypes between healthy human individuals. Generated by immunoSEQ multiplex PCR, the TCRdb table keeps only in-frame clones and is missing some. The sample records over 2 million clones, roughly 95% being singletons. The naive CD8 fraction comprised CD45RO-negative cells positively selected for CCR7 and excluded terminally differentiated effector memory CD45RA+ cells. The sequencing input was naive CD8+ T cells sorted from blood. The receptors originated from a man aged 18 to 29 in good health.

The gene calls are TRBV6-6 and TRBJ1-5; D ambiguous. This CDR3 contains 12 residues. V lost 2 bases and J 8 bases, leaving 7 bases between the germline ends. Per germline, CDR1 MNHNY and CDR2 SVGAGI (reference sequence). CDR3 coding DNA: TGTGCCAGCAGTTACCTCGGTGAGCCCCAGCATTTT. Translation: CASSYLGEPQHF.

V gene TRBV7-9 combines with J gene TRBJ2-5; D is undetermined. CDR1 SEHNR and CDR2 FQNEAQ come from the germline V gene (reference sequence). Trimming left V 5 bases short and J 0 bases short, with 7 bases between. The CDR3 loop spans 13 amino acids. Written as DNA, the CDR3 is TGTGCCAGCAGCGGGGTGTACCAAGAGACCCAGTACTTC. Translated: CASSGVYQETQYF.

The chain links TRBV19 to TRBJ2-1, with D unresolved. This CDR3 comprises 15 residues. Germline V CDR1 and CDR2: LNHDA, SQIVND (reference sequence). V was trimmed by 5 bases and J by 4 bases, leaving 15 bases between them. For the CDR3, the DNA is TGTGCCAGTAGTTTCACCTTCGGGTCTTACAATGAGCAGTTCTTC. It yields the protein CASSFTFGSYNEQFF.

This rearrangement joins TRBV5-1 to TRBJ1-2; 10 bases line up with TRBD1. Germline CDR1 SGHRS, CDR2 YFSETQ. V shed 3 bases, J shed 6 bases, and the junction held 5 bases outside the gene matches. The length of the CDR3 is 14 residues. In DNA, the CDR3 is TGCGCCAGCAGCTCCGGACAGGGGGGAGATGGCTACACCTTC. Translating it yields CASSSGQGGDGYTF.

The table lists this clone with a count of one. J is TRBJ2-7 and V is TRBV27; 9 bases align to TRBD1. The germline V gene has CDR1 MNHEY and CDR2 SMNVEV (reference sequence). The ends lost 2 bases at V and 5 bases at J; junction bases unmatched: 16. There are 18 residues in the CDR3. The CDR3 loop reads CASSLVSITGQGVDEQYF. CDR3 coding DNA: TGTGCCAGCAGTTTAGTCTCCATAACGGGACAGGGTGTCGACGAGCAGTACTTC.

This chain's CDR3 is CASTQLMRDRGLGLFF. CDR3 in DNA: TGTGCCAGCACCCAACTTATGAGGGACAGGGGGTTGGGGCTGTTTTTT. The chain joins TRBV5-6 to TRBJ2-2; 11 bases match TRBD1. Germline-derived CDR1 and CDR2 are SGHDT and YYEEEE. The CDR3 is 16 amino acids. Trimming at V came to 6 bases and at J to 13 bases, leaving 17 bases not matched to a gene.

V and J are TRBV19 and TRBJ2-1, with 9 bases matching TRBD2. J was trimmed by 9 bases and V by 1 base; bases with no gene match: 7. The CDR3 covers 15 residues. Germline CDR1 reads LNHDA; CDR2 reads SQIVND (reference sequence). The CDR3 is CASSIVASGVFEQFF. The CDR3 DNA sequence: TGTGCCAGTAGTATAGTGGCTAGCGGGGTTTTTGAGCAGTTCTTC.

This chain connects TRBV4-3 to TRBJ2-7; 7 bases match TRBD2. The length of the CDR3 is 16 residues. Looked up from germline, CDR1 is LGHNA and CDR2 is YSLEER. Trimming removed 0 bases from V and 2 bases from J; junction bases left unmatched: 7. CDR3 DNA: TGCGCCAGCAGCCAAGATCTCACTAGCGAGACCTACGAGCAGTACTTC. Protein: CASSQDLTSETYEQYF.

This chain connects TRBV5-6 to TRBJ2-7, with 11 bases identical to TRBD2. There are 15 residues in the CDR3. V gave up 4 bases and J gave up 2 bases; unmatched junction bases: 5. Per the germline V gene, CDR1 is SGHDT and CDR2 is YYEEEE. The CDR3 DNA sequence: TGTGCCAGCAGCATGGGGACTAGCGGAGCCTACGAGCAGTACTTC. Protein product: CASSMGTSGAYEQYF.

This chain's CDR3 is CASSGEMNTEAFF. In DNA, the CDR3 is TGCGCCAGCAGCGGGGAGATGAACACTGAAGCTTTCTTT. The chain is built from TRBV5-1 and TRBJ1-1, with D uncertain. The CDR3 contains 13 residues. Germline V gene data show CDR1 as SGHRS and CDR2 as YFSETQ. V was trimmed by 4 bases and J by 0 bases, leaving 7 bases between them.

The V and J genes are TRBV27 and TRBJ2-2; D ambiguous. With 5 bases removed from V and 3 bases from J, the gap between germline ends came to 7 bases. The CDR3 has 13 amino acids. The V gene's germline CDR1 is MNHEY and CDR2 SMNVEV (reference sequence). CDR3 bases: TGTGCCAGCAGTACACAGTACACCGGGGAGCTGTTTTTT. Translation: CASSTQYTGELFF.

The chain recombines TRBV4-3 with TRBJ2-7, with 7 bases fitting TRBD1. The germline V gene encodes CDR1 LGHNA and CDR2 YSLEER. J lost 6 bases, V lost 4 bases, and 9 bases had no gene match. The CDR3 covers 14 residues. The CDR3 loop reads CASSRLTGDIEQYF. The CDR3 nucleotides read TGCGCCAGCAGCCGGCTTACAGGGGACATCGAGCAGTACTTC.

In the case of this clone: No DNA is shown, since the ends of the CDR3 on it are uncertain; the CDR3 is the one TCRdb lists. V and J are TRBV5-6 and TRBJ2-7; the tabulated D call, TRBD1, remains unverified against the DNA. Including both end residues, the CDR3 is 14 amino acids long. Per the germline V gene, CDR1 is SGHDT and CDR2 is YYEEEE. CDR3 protein: CASSFGLGAPFLVF.

This clone was found once. V and J are TRBV29-1 and TRBJ2-7; 8 bases are shared with TRBD2. With V trimmed by 6 bases and J by 2 bases, 9 bases remained unmatched. Germline lookup yields CDR1 SQVTM and CDR2 ANQGSEA. The CDR3 extends over 14 amino acids. CDR3 DNA sequence: TGCAGCGTACTTCCTAGCGGGTGGGCCTACGAGCAGTACTTC. It yields the protein CSVLPSGWAYEQYF.

The chain is built from TRBV5-1 and TRBJ2-3, with D tentatively TRBD2 (6 bases). Germline CDR1 is SGHRS and CDR2 is YFSETQ. V lost 0 bases to trimming and J lost 0 bases, with 11 bases between them. The CDR3 contains 16 residues. CDR3 nucleotides: TGCGCCAGCAGCTTGGCCACCCGGGAGAGCACAGATACGCAGTATTTT. Its protein is CASSLATRESTDTQYF. The full variable domain, rest sourced from reference TRBV5-1 and TRBJ2-3, is KAGVTQTPRYLIKTRGQQVTLSCSPISGHRSVSWYQQTPGQGLQFLFEYFSETQRNKGNFPGRFSGRQFSNSRSEMNVSTLELGDSALYLCASSLATRESTDTQYFGPGTRLTVL.

This chain uses TRBV18 with TRBJ2-7, with D possibly being TRBD1 or TRBD2 (5 bases each). The V end lost 3 bases, the J end lost 7 bases, and 13 bases lay between the germline ends. The CDR3 consists of 13 residues. Germline V gene sequence: CDR1 KGHSH, CDR2 LQKENI. This CDR3 is CASSPRDWGEQYF. In DNA, the CDR3 is TGTGCCAGCTCACCCCGAGACTGGGGGGAGCAGTACTTC.

V and J are TRBV30 and TRBJ1-1; D might be TRBD1 (5 bases). V lost 1 base and J lost 3, with 9 bases in between. Germline CDR1 reads GTSNPN; CDR2 reads SVGIG (reference sequence). This CDR3 contains 13 residues. CDR3 bases: TGTGCCTGGAGTGATCCAGGGTACACTGAAGCTTTCTTT. It encodes CAWSDPGYTEAFF.

The rearrangement uses TRBV5-1 and TRBJ2-4; possibly TRBD1 or TRBD2 for D (6 bases each). The CDR3 length is 14 residues. Germline-derived CDR1 and CDR2 are SGHRS and YFSETQ. V was shortened by 3 bases and J by 8 bases, with 15 bases between the two germline ends. In nucleotides, the CDR3 is TGCGCCAGCAGCTCGCGGGGACATGGTGACATTCAGTACTTC. Amino acid sequence: CASSSRGHGDIQYF. Supplemented by reference TRBV5-1 and TRBJ2-4, the full variable domain reads KAGVTQTPRYLIKTRGQQVTLSCSPISGHRSVSWYQQTPGQGLQFLFEYFSETQRNKGNFPGRFSGRQFSNSRSEMNVSTLELGDSALYLCASSSRGHGDIQYFGAGTRLSVL.

This chain uses TRBV6-4 with TRBJ2-2, with TRBD1 identical over 9 bases. Germline V gene data show CDR1 as MRHNA and CDR2 as SNTAGT. The CDR3 is 17 amino acids. V shed 3 bases and J 3 bases; nucleotides not matched to a gene: 8. CDR3 sequence (DNA): TGTGCCAGCAGTGAAACTCCCTGGACAGGGGACACCGGGGAGCTGTTTTTT. Translating it yields CASSETPWTGDTGELFF.

This clone was picked up one time. Other DNA sequences in this sample translate to the same CDR3. The chain couples TRBV4-1 to TRBJ2-7; 7 bases match TRBD2. V gave up 0 bases and J gave up 3 bases; unmatched junction bases: 2. Germline V gene sequence: CDR1 MGHRA, CDR2 YSYEKL. The CDR3 extends over 14 amino acids. This CDR3 is CASSQDGRGYEQYF. In nucleotides, the CDR3 is TGCGCCAGCAGCCAAGATGGGAGGGGCTACGAGCAGTACTTC.

The genes are TRBV6-1 and TRBJ1-2, with D unclear. Germline CDR1 is MNHNS and CDR2 is SASEGT. The V end was cut by 5 bases, the J end by 2 bases, with 9 bases between. The CDR3 is 13 residues long. The CDR3 reads CASSKLPNYGYTF. CDR3 in DNA: TGTGCCAGCAGTAAGCTCCCAAACTATGGCTACACCTTC.

J is TRBJ2-2 and V is TRBV30; D is possibly TRBD1 or TRBD2 (5 bases each). This CDR3 has 16 amino acids. In germline, CDR1 is GTSNPN, CDR2 SVGIG (reference sequence). The ends were cut back, 3 bases at V and 2 bases at J, with 16 bases in the middle. The CDR3 loop is CAWSVDWGINTGELFF. Written as DNA, the CDR3 is TGTGCCTGGAGCGTCGATTGGGGGATAAACACCGGGGAGCTGTTTTTT.

This clone was detected only once. The genes are TRBV5-4 and TRBJ2-6; 9 nucleotides agree with TRBD1. V was clipped by 4 bases and J by 1 base; unmatched bases: 9. CDR3 length equals 18 residues. The germline CDR1 and CDR2 sequences are SGHNT and YYREEE (reference sequence). This chain's CDR3 is CASSITGTGTSGANVLTF. CDR3 nucleotide sequence: TGTGCCAGCAGCATCACCGGGACAGGGACTTCTGGGGCCAACGTCCTGACTTTC.

Regarding this clone: Other DNA sequences within the sample encode an identical CDR3. The gene calls are TRBV9 and TRBJ1-2, with a possible D match to TRBD1 (6 bases). The V end was cut by 0 bases, the J end by 5 bases, with 11 bases between. Looked up from germline, CDR1 is SGDLS and CDR2 is YYNGEE. This CDR3 has 14 residues. As DNA, the CDR3 is TGTGCCAGCAGCGTAGGCGGGGGCGTGTATGGCTACACCTTC. It is translated as CASSVGGGVYGYTF.